What follows are 5 T cell receptor beta chains derived from one specimen sequenced in a study of technical replicates of blood from a handful of donors. Profiling relied on immunoSEQ multiplex PCR, and the TCRdb table lists in-frame clones only, not all of them. The sample has more than 65,000 clones, roughly four fifths seen once. Sequencing was done on a sample of PBMCs. The source is a human donor in good health. Some clones in this sample may be carry-over from other donors' samples.

This clone is judged medium-sized. The chain couples TRBV4-3 to TRBJ1-2, with unresolved D. V was clipped by 4 bases and J by 2 bases, with 14 bases between them. Per germline, CDR1 LGHNA and CDR2 YSLEER. The CDR3 totals 15 residues. The CDR3 nucleotides are TGCGCCAGCAGCCCAGAAGAGGAGGGAAACTATGGCTACACCTTC. Translated: CASSPEEEGNYGYTF.

In its sample, this clone was seen once. The CDR3 region is CAISAAGQSSYEQYF. For the CDR3, the DNA is TGTGCCATCAGTGCAGCGGGGCAGAGCTCCTACGAGCAGTACTTC. The chain combines TRBV10-3 with TRBJ2-7, with TRBD2 matching 7 bases. The CDR3 has 15 residues. The germline V gene has CDR1 ENHRY and CDR2 SYGVKD. J was trimmed by 0 bases and V by 4 bases; bases with no gene match: 6.

This chain uses TRBV29-1 with TRBJ2-5; D may be TRBD1 (5 bases). V dropped 7 bases and J dropped 5 bases, with 11 bases sitting between them. Germline-derived CDR1 and CDR2 are SQVTM and ANQGSEA. The CDR3 contains 11 residues. The chain's CDR3 is CSARAGETQYF. CDR3 DNA sequence: TGCAGCGCCAGGGCCGGGGAGACCCAGTACTTC.

The chain is built from TRBV9 and TRBJ2-1; no firm D call. CDR3 length: 11 amino acids. Per the germline V gene, CDR1 is SGDLS and CDR2 is YYNGEE. With 2 bases removed from V and 5 bases from J, the gap between germline ends came to 2 bases. CDR3 coding DNA: TGTGCCAGCAGCGTCGACAATGAGCAGTTCTTC. This sequence encodes CASSVDNEQFF.

The chain couples TRBV7-9 to TRBJ2-1; D ambiguous. The CDR3 has 13 residues. With 5 bases removed from V and 10 bases from J, the gap between germline ends came to 15 bases. Germline CDR1 reads SEHNR; CDR2 reads FQNEAQ (reference sequence). The CDR3 sequence is CASSPQTVREQFF. The DNA for the CDR3 is TGTGCCAGCAGCCCCCAAACGGTGAGGGAGCAGTTCTTC.